The T cell receptor beta chain under discussion was sequenced for a study of blood T cell repertoires in COVID-19. Study overall: From the United States, Italy and Spain came samples of acute and convalescent COVID-19. The cDNA or gDNA used as material had been derived from T cells, B-cell-depleted T cells, or PBMCs.

Germline CDR1 SEHNR, CDR2 FQNEAQ (reference sequence). CDR3 length: 15 residues. Deletions cut 5 bases from V and 0 bases from J, with 13 bases between. As processed by the authors: Amplification from reference gene primers served as the basis for estimated nucleated cell counts. Profiling relied on immunoSEQ multiplex PCR, and the TCRdb table lists in-frame clones only, not all of them. The DNA was the basis for D and trimming; V, J and clone size are from that table. The sample lists about 82,000 clones; about 73% were seen once. Seattle participants joined during active infection and were tracked over time.

Sequencing was performed on peripheral blood. The receptor was isolated from a man in his sixties with COVID-19, enrolled during active disease. The chain recombines TRBV7-9 with TRBJ1-1; D is possibly TRBD1 (6 bases). CDR3 sequence (DNA): TGTGCCAGCAGCCCCGGACAGCACATGAACACTGAAGCTTTCTTT. It is translated as CASSPGQHMNTEAFF.